Presented here are 5 T cell receptor beta chains from one specimen sequenced in a study of CXCR3-negative and CXCR3-positive naive CD8 T cells. The study, taken as a whole, reports: CXCR3-expressing naive cells carried TRB CDR3s more hydrophobic than those of CXCR3-negative naive cells.

Each TRB cDNA library was prepared by 5' RACE (with UMI labels). TCRdb re-analyzed the 5' RACE reads; it lists each CDR3 protein once, without DNA. With 85,000 to 130,000 distinct CDR3 sequences in the sample, the ten largest clones hold more than 0.35%. No antigen has been assigned to these receptors. The sequencing sample was made of naive CXCR3+ CD8+ T cells from blood. Subset described: CD45RO-CCR7+CD27+CD95- naive CD8+ T cells expressing CXCR3 (TNR3+). The receptors were sampled from a human donor in good health. Some clones in this sample may be carry-over from other donors' samples.

V is TRBV7-2 and J is TRBJ2-7; TCRdb designates TRBD2, a call that cannot be tested without DNA. Germline V gene sequence: CDR1 SGHTA, CDR2 FQGNSA. The CDR3 covers 15 residues. This chain's CDR3 is CASSLTGYAGYEQYF.

V is TRBV7-9 and J is TRBJ2-1; without DNA, the TCRdb call of TRBD2 cannot be checked. This CDR3 contains 16 residues. Per the germline V gene, CDR1 is SEHNR and CDR2 is FQNEAQ (reference sequence). The CDR3 protein is CASSPRGLAAYNEQFF. The variable domain in full, completed from reference TRBV7-9 and TRBJ2-1, reads DTGVSQNPRHKITKRGQNVTFRCDPISEHNRLYWYRQTLGQGPEFLTYFQNEAQLEKSRLLSDRFSAERPKGSFSTLEIQRTEQGDSAMYLCASSPRGLAAYNEQFFGPGTRLTVL.

CDR3 in amino acids: CSARVSGNSYEQYF. This chain uses TRBV20-1 with TRBJ2-7. Germline CDR1 is DFQATT and CDR2 is SNEGSKA (reference sequence). CDR3 size: 14 residues.

This sequence joins TRBV10-3 and TRBJ2-5; no DNA is available, so the TRBD1 call from TCRdb remains unchecked. CDR3 size: 13 residues. Germline V gene sequence: CDR1 ENHRY, CDR2 SYGVKD. CDR3 amino acids: CAITTGAGETQYF.

J is TRBJ1-1 and V is TRBV18; TCRdb gives TRBD1 as the D gene, but with no DNA this cannot be confirmed. Germline-derived CDR1 and CDR2 are KGHSH and LQKENI. The CDR3 loop spans 14 amino acids. The CDR3 region is CASRPGGGNTEAFF.